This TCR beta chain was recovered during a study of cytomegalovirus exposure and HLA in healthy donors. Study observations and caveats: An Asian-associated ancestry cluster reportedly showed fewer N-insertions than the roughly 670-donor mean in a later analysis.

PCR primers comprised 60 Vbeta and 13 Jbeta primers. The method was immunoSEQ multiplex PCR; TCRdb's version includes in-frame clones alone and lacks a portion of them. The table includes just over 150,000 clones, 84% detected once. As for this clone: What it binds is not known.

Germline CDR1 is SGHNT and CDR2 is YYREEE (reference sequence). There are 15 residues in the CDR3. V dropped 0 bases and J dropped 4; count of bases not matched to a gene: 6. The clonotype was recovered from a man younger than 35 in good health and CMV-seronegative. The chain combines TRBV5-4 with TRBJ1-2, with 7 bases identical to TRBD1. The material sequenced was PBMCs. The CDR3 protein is CASSLAATGSYGYTF. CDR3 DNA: TGTGCCAGCAGCTTGGCCGCGACAGGGTCCTATGGCTACACCTTC.